The T cell receptor (beta chain) under discussion was sequenced for a study of response to subunit inactivated influenza vaccine. Germline assignment: CDR1 SNHLY and CDR2 FYNNEI. The CDR3 totals 17 residues. V gave up 3 bases and J gave up 5 bases; unmatched junction bases: 8. Each CDR3 protein is one row after TCRdb ran MiXCR on the RT-PCR reads. The sample includes just under 550,000 distinct CDR3 sequences, under 25% of them seen just once. Only a few counts were recorded for this clonotype. Separately, the same data were catalogued under a study of T cells expressing NK-cell markers. From that paper: UMIs were included in TCR beta cDNA generated by 5'RACE template switching.

This sequence joins TRBV2 and TRBJ2-2; 11 bases match TRBD2. The specimen was CD4+ T cells sorted from PBMCs, collected 11 to 12 days after vaccination. The sequence was obtained from a man aged 50 to 60 who received an inactivated influenza vaccine. This chain's CDR3 is CASSEPSSGRRTGELFF. CDR3 bases: TGTGCCAGCAGTGAGCCTTCTAGCGGGAGGAGGACCGGGGAGCTGTTTTTT.